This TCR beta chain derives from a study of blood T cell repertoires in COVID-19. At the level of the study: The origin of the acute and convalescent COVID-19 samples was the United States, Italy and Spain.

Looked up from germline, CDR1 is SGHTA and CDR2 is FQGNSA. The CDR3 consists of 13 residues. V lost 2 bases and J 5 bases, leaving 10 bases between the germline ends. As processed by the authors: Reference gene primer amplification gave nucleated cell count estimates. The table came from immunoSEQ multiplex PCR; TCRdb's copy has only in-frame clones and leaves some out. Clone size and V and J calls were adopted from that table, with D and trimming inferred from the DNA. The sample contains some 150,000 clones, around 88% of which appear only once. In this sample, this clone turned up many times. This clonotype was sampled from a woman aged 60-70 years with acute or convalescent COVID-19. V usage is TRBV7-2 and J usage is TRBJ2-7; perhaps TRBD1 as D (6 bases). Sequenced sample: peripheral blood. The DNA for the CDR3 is TGTGCCAGCAGCTTAACGGACAGTAACGAGCAGTACTTC. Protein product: CASSLTDSNEQYF.